Listed here is a single T cell receptor beta chain. The CDR3 runs to 18 residues. CDR1 and CDR2 from the germline V gene are SGHTA and FQGTGA. The V gene end was trimmed by 0 bases and the J gene end by 6 bases; junction bases not matched to a gene: 10. The data belong to a study of CD8+CD57+ T cells in acquired aplastic anemia. The template used for profiling TCR beta VDJ and CDR3 was genomic DNA. One entry per CDR3 protein, called by TCRdb with MiXCR from the reads. The sample gives around 50,000 distinct CDR3 sequences, around 50% of which show up once; roughly 15% is in the top ten. Patients chosen for sequencing had shown CD8+CD57+ cell expansion by flow cytometry.

The TCR sequence derives from a human donor with aplastic anemia. J is TRBJ2-3 and V is TRBV7-3; TRBD2 matches 12 bases. Sequenced input: sorted CD4+, CD8+, or CD8+CD57+ T cells (not recorded which) from PBMCs. Here the CDR3 DNA reads TGTGCCAGCAGCTTAACGGGTCTAGCGGGAGGGATATCGGATACGCAGTATTTT. Its translation: CASSLTGLAGGISDTQYF. Full variable domain (rest looked up from reference TRBV7-3 and TRBJ2-3): GAGVSQTPSNKVTEKGKYVELRCDPISGHTALYWYRQSLGQGPEFLIYFQGTGAADDSGLPNDRFFAVRPEGSVSTLKIQRTERGDSAVYLCASSLTGLAGGISDTQYFGPGTRLTVL.